This TCR beta chain was observed in a study of human T cells and chemical hapten exposure. On the study more broadly: The sensitizer, 2% DPC, was used on 2 cm by 2 cm of upper inner arm skin.

This clonotype was seen only a few times. Its specificity is not known. Described time point: pre-sensitization, week 0. Treatment reported: therapeutic diphenylcyclopropenone sensitization with weekly scalp DPC. Researchers sampled blood before each patch test went on. Suited to DPC and affected by alopecia, the donors ranged from 18 to 70 years old. The CDR3 totals 15 residues. The germline V gene encodes CDR1 SGHTA and CDR2 FQGNSA. The V gene lost 6 bases and the J gene lost 4 bases, with 17 bases spanning the gap. TCRdb re-called the RACE reads through MiXCR, storing one row per CDR3 protein. The sample records about 120,000 distinct CDR3 sequences, roughly 12% being singletons. Findings and limits, study-wide: Expanded TCRs created a significantly greater count of big CDR3 similarity clusters than controls did.

V and J are TRBV7-2 and TRBJ2-3, with D perhaps given as TRBD1 or TRBD2 (5 bases each). This clonotype was sampled from a woman aged 18-29 years with alopecia areata. Some clones in this sample may be carry-over from other donors' samples. The specimen was whole blood, collected in connection with sensitization to the hapten diphenylcyclopropenone (DPC). The CDR3 sequence is CASRLYTGASDTQYF. CDR3 nucleotide sequence: TGTGCCAGCAGGCTCTACACCGGGGCATCAGATACGCAGTATTTT.